This T cell receptor beta chain was obtained from a study of blood T cells in healthy people across ages. Primed by a sample-barcoded 5' primer and a J-beta primer mix, a second PCR proceeded for 7 to 11 cycles. TCRdb reprocessed the 5' RACE reads with MiXCR, giving one entry per CDR3 protein. The sample carries roughly 410,000 distinct CDR3 sequences, 45% to 60% recorded once. The ends were cut back, 0 bases at V and 1 base at J, with 10 bases in the middle. Germline V CDR1 and CDR2: SGHRS, YFSETQ. The CDR3 runs 15 residues. The V gene is TRBV5-1, the J gene TRBJ2-5; no reliable D call. The TCR sequence derives from a man aged 55 to 70 in good health. Sequences were obtained from blood. The CDR3 coding sequence is TGCGCCAGCAGCTTGGACTCATACATCCAAGAGACCCAGTACTTC. Residues: CASSLDSYIQETQYF.